Below are 9 T cell receptor beta chains sequenced from a single sample in a study of cytomegalovirus exposure and HLA in healthy donors. PCR used 60 Vbeta primers and 13 Jbeta primers. Repertoires were generated with immunoSEQ multiplex PCR, while TCRdb's copy carries only in-frame clones and drops some. Of 180,000 or so clones in the sample, about 83% are singletons; the top ten hold roughly 3%. The sequenced sample consisted of PBMCs. Every receptor here comes from a female donor in good health and CMV-seronegative.

The sample holds a few counts of this clone. The V call is TRBV6-1, the J call TRBJ1-1, with D possibly matching TRBD1 (6 bases). Deletions cut 7 bases from V and 3 bases from J, with 15 bases between. Germline lookup yields CDR1 MNHNS and CDR2 SASEGT. This CDR3 contains 14 residues. CDR3 DNA: TGTGCCAGCATCAAACAGGGCAGGGACACTGAAGCTTTCTTT. It translates to CASIKQGRDTEAFF.

The rearrangement joins TRBV30 to TRBJ1-2; D ambiguous. V was pared by 0 bases and J by 8 bases, with 10 bases between. Germline V gene sequence: CDR1 GTSNPN, CDR2 SVGIG (reference sequence). The CDR3 consists of 12 residues. CDR3 DNA: TGTGCCTGGAGTGTAGGAGCCGGAGGCTACACCTTC. Its translation is CAWSVGAGGYTF.

The CDR3: CASSLSRETQYF. The CDR3 DNA follows: TGTGCCAGCAGCTTATCTCGAGAGACCCAGTACTTC. This chain joins TRBV11-2 and TRBJ2-5; unclear D gene. With 2 bases removed from V and 4 bases from J, the gap between germline ends came to 5 bases. The CDR3 contains 12 residues. The germline V gene has CDR1 SGHAT and CDR2 FQNNGV. Full variable domain (rest looked up from reference TRBV11-2 and TRBJ2-5): EAGVAQSPRYKIIEKRQSVAFWCNPISGHATLYWYQQILGQGPKLLIQFQNNGVVDDSQLPKDRFSAERLKGVDSTLKIQPAKLEDSAVYLCASSLSRETQYFGPGTRLLVL.

The rearrangement uses TRBV4-1 and TRBJ2-1; a possible D gene is TRBD1 (6 bases). The V end was cut by 1 base, the J end by 7 bases, with 17 bases between. This CDR3 is 16 amino acids long. CDR1 is MGHRA and CDR2 is YSYEKL in the germline V gene. CDR3 region: CASSQAGQILGNEQFF. DNA of the CDR3: TGCGCCAGCAGCCAAGCCGGACAGATCCTTGGGAATGAGCAGTTCTTC.

The V gene is TRBV4-1, the J gene TRBJ2-3; 10 positions match TRBD1. V was clipped by 4 bases and J by 4 bases; unmatched bases: 5. There are 15 residues in the CDR3. Per the germline V gene, CDR1 is MGHRA and CDR2 is YSYEKL. The CDR3 coding sequence is TGCGCCAGCAGCCTGGGGACAGGGGAGGCAGATACGCAGTATTTT. Amino acids: CASSLGTGEADTQYF.

The chain links TRBV6-6 to TRBJ2-1; 7 bases agree with TRBD2. CDR1 and CDR2 from the germline V gene are MNHNY and SVGAGI (reference sequence). The CDR3 runs 14 residues. V lost 6 bases, J lost 9 bases, and 11 bases stayed unmatched. CDR3: CASRLRAGAGEQFF. The CDR3 DNA reads as TGTGCCAGCAGGCTCCGGGCGGGAGCGGGTGAGCAGTTCTTC.

The chain carries TRBV13 and TRBJ1-1; 7 nucleotides align to TRBD1. Trimming cost V 5 bases and J 0 bases; bases outside gene matches: 15. This CDR3 is 18 amino acids long. Germline assignment: CDR1 PRHDT and CDR2 FYEKMQ (reference sequence). As DNA, the CDR3 is TGTGCCAGCAGCCTAAGACAGGGAATCGGGGCCATGAACACTGAAGCTTTCTTT. Its translation is CASSLRQGIGAMNTEAFF. Full variable domain (outside the CDR3, taken from reference TRBV13 and TRBJ1-1): AAGVIQSPRHLIKEKRETATLKCYPIPRHDTVYWYQQGPGQDPQFLISFYEKMQSDKGSIPDRFSAQQFSDYHSELNMSSLELGDSALYFCASSLRQGIGAMNTEAFFGQGTRLTVV.

The CDR3 protein is CASSQDQAAGGLLSKNIQYF. CDR3 bases: TGCGCCAGCAGCCAAGATCAAGCAGCGGGGGGGCTTTTATCCAAAAACATTCAGTACTTC. The chain carries TRBV4-1 and TRBJ2-4; 10 bases are a match to TRBD2. The CDR3 spans 20 residues. Looked up from germline, CDR1 is MGHRA and CDR2 is YSYEKL. V was pared by 0 bases and J by 2 bases, with 13 bases of the junction left unmatched.

This chain uses TRBV7-9 with TRBJ2-7, with 8 bases matching TRBD1. This CDR3 region has 15 residues. Germline CDR1 is SEHNR and CDR2 is FQNEAQ (reference sequence). V trimming: 1 base; J trimming: 1 base; junction bases outside the gene matches: 3. The CDR3 nucleotides are TGTGCCAGCAGCTTAGGGACAGGGAGTTCCTACGAGCAGTACTTC. This codes for CASSLGTGSSYEQYF.